This T cell receptor (beta chain) was recorded in a study of T-cell reconstitution after alpha-beta-depleted transplantation in children. Study-wide points: T-cell numbers and diversity one year post-transplant derived largely from freshly generated T cells. By about two months after transplant, alpha-beta T cells reportedly arose from several hundred graft clones that had expanded. Surviving thymic progenitors and recipient T cells were the source of high TCRbeta diversity at day 60 in some patients.

This clonotype has a count of ten or more. Antigen: not known. Unique molecular identifiers were incorporated into the prepared TCRbeta library. TCRdb processed the PCR reads anew with MiXCR; each CDR3 protein has one entry. The table records 600,000 or so distinct CDR3 sequences, 23% of them present only once. This CDR3 comprises 14 residues. V shed 4 bases and J 2 bases; nucleotides not matched to a gene: 3. The chain carries TRBV12-3 or TRBV12-4 and TRBJ2-3; 7 bases line up with TRBD1. The sequences come from PBMCs, mostly from graft donor cells, collected 360 days after TCRalphabeta/CD19-depleted stem cell transplant. The receptor was isolated from a boy younger than two who had a stem cell transplant for acute myeloid leukemia, so the T cells may come from the graft donor. The CDR3: CASSSGTATDTQYF. CDR3 coding DNA: TGTGCCAGCAGTTCCGGGACAGCCACAGATACGCAGTATTTT.